The clone carrying this TCR beta chain appeared many times. The antigen is undetermined. The sorted Tregs were CD4+CD25+CD127-/low cells. Full-length variable regions came from constant-region reverse primers plus semi-nested Nested Universal Primer A PCR. From the 5' RACE reads, TCRdb called clonotypes with MiXCR, one entry per CDR3 protein. The sample has over 45,000 distinct CDR3 sequences, about 25% seen once. The CDR3 extends over 13 amino acids. Germline-derived CDR1 and CDR2 are SQVTM and ANQGSEA. The V end lost 3 bases, the J end lost 4 bases, and 13 bases lay between the germline ends. Findings and caveats of the study: Tumor Tregs overlapped most with tumor, then blood, naive CD4+ cells. The TCR gene usage of tumor memory CD4+ T cells clustered together with blood and lymph node memory CD4+ cells and with lymph node naive CD4+ cells.

This TCR derives from a female donor with breast cancer. The sample taken for sequencing was tumor-infiltrating Tregs sorted from the breast tumor. The chain is built from TRBV29-1 and TRBJ2-7, with D possibly matching TRBD2 (5 bases). CDR3 in DNA: TGCAGCGTTGAGGTGAGGGAGAGGTACGAGCAGTACTTC. Its protein is CSVEVRERYEQYF.